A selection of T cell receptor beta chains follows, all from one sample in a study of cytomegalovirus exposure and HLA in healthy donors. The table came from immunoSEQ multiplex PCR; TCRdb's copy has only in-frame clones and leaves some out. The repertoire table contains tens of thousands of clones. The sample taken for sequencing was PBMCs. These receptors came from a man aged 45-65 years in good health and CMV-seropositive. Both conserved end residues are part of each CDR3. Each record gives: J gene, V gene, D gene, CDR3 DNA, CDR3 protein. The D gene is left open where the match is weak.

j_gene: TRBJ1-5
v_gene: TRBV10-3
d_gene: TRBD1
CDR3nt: TGTGCCATCAGTGAGTCGACAGGGTCCAATCAGCCCCAGCATTTT
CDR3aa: CAISESTGSNQPQHF

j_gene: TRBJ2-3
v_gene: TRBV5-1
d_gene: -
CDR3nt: TGCGCCAGCAGCTTGGGGGACGGGAGAGCAGATACGCAGTATTTT
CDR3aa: CASSLGDGRADTQYF

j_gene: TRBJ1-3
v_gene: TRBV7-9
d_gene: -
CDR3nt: TGTGCCAGCAGCCCCTTGGCCGGACAGCACGAAGCTGGAAACACCATATATTTT
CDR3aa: CASSPLAGQHEAGNTIYF

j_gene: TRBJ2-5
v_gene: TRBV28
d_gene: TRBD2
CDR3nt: TGTGCCAGCGGGGCACAGAGGCCCACTAGCGGGAGGATGTCAGAGACCCAGTACTTC
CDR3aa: CASGAQRPTSGRMSETQYF

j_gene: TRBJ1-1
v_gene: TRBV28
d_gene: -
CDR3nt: TGTGCCAGCAGTTACCGGTTGGTCGAAGCTTTCTTT
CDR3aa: CASSYRLVEAFF

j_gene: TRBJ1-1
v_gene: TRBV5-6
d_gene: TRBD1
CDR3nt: TGTGCCAGCAGCTCTTTATTTCGACAGGGGTTTACGGCTTTCTTT
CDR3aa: CASSSLFRQGFTAFF

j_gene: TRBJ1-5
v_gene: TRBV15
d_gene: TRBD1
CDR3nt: TGTGCCACCAGCAGAGTCAGGGGGCTCGGAGGGAGCAATCAGCCCCAGCATTTT
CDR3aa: CATSRVRGLGGSNQPQHF

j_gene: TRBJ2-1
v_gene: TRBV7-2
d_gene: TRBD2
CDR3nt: TGTGCCAGCAGCCGCCGGAGGTCTAGCGGGATTTCCTACAATGAGCAGTTCTTC
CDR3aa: CASSRRRSSGISYNEQFF

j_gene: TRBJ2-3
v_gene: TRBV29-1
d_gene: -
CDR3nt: TGCAGCGTTGAAGCGAGCACAGATACGCAGTATTTT
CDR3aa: CSVEASTDTQYF

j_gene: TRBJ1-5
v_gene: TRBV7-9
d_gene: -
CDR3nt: TGTGCCAGCAGCCGGGGGGGAGGGCAGCCCCAGCATTTT
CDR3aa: CASSRGGGQPQHF

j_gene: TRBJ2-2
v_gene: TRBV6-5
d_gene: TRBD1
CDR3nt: TGTGCCAGCAGAGGGGACAGGGTGAACACCGGGGAGCTGTTTTTT
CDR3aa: CASRGDRVNTGELFF

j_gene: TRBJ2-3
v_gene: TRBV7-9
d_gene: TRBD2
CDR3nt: TGTGCCAGCAGCTTAGGTGGACTAGCCCGTACGAATACGCAGTATTTT
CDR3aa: CASSLGGLARTNTQYF

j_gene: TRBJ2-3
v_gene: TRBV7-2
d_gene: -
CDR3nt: TGTGCCAGCAGTACCGGGAGAGGTCCGGGTAGCACAGATACGCAGTATTTT
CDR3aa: CASSTGRGPGSTDTQYF

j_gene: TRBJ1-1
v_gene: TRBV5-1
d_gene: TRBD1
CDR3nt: TGCGCCAGCAGCTTGAATCCCGGGACAGGGGTGGGCACTGAAGCTTTCTTT
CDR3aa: CASSLNPGTGVGTEAFF

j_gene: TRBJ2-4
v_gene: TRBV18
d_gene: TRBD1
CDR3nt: TGTGCCAGCTTGGGGGGACAGGCGGGACCAAAAAACATTCAGTACTTC
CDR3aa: CASLGGQAGPKNIQYF

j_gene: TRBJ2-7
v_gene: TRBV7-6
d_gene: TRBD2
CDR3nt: TGTGCCAGCAGCTTAGGGCGGGGGGACATGGAGCAGTACTTC
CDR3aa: CASSLGRGDMEQYF